This passage covers 27 T cell receptor beta chains from one sample sequenced in a study of alternative splicing in chronic myeloid leukemia remission. Libraries were built from poly-A-enriched mRNA from approximately 0.91 ug total RNA. TCRdb re-analyzed the bulk RNA-seq reads; it lists each CDR3 protein once, without DNA. This table has roughly 360 distinct CDR3 sequences, roughly 95% appearing once. The source material was PBMCs. All receptors come from a person between 30 and 50 years old in good health.

The chain recombines TRBV6-2 or TRBV6-3 with TRBJ2-1. The CDR3 runs to 14 residues. Germline CDR1 is MNHEY and CDR2 is SVGEGT. This CDR3 reads CASSKRLSYNEQFF.

The chain has TRBV3-1 and TRBJ2-1; the D call from TCRdb, TRBD2, cannot be confirmed without DNA. Germline loops: CDR1 LGHDT, CDR2 YNNKEL (reference sequence). The CDR3 is 14 residues long. The CDR3 spells CASSPREGFNEQFF.

This chain connects TRBV7-2 to TRBJ2-2; checking the TCRdb D call of TRBD2 is not possible without DNA. CDR3 size: 15 residues. Germline V gives CDR1 SGHTA, CDR2 FQGNSA. This chain's CDR3 is CASSLRLEGAGELFF.

This chain uses TRBV4-3 with TRBJ2-7. The V gene's germline CDR1 is LGHNA and CDR2 YSLEER. The CDR3 spans 13 residues. CDR3 in amino acids: CASSQEQGHEQYF.

This clonotype was counted only a few times. This chain connects TRBV7-8 to TRBJ1-1; no DNA is available, so the TRBD1 call from TCRdb remains unchecked. CDR1 and CDR2 (germline): SGHVS, FQNEAQ. CDR3 length: 14 amino acids. The CDR3 sequence: CASSSLQGYTEAFF.

The rearrangement uses TRBV6-6 and TRBJ2-7; TCRdb's assignment of TRBD1 cannot be checked, as there is no DNA. CDR1 and CDR2 from the germline V gene are MNHNY and SVGAGI (reference sequence). This CDR3 is built from 14 residues. The CDR3 reads CASSFIQGDNEQYF.

The chain employs TRBV6-2 or TRBV6-3 and TRBJ2-1. CDR1 is MNHEY, CDR2 SVGEGT, per germline. The CDR3 has 13 residues. The CDR3 sequence is CATHTDISNEQFF.

The genes are TRBV5-1 and TRBJ1-1. CDR3 length: 15 residues. Per germline, CDR1 SGHRS and CDR2 YFSETQ. The chain's CDR3 is CASSATGERNTEAFF. Full variable domain (missing parts from reference TRBV5-1 and TRBJ1-1): KAGVTQTPRYLIKTRGQQVTLSCSPISGHRSVSWYQQTPGQGLQFLFEYFSETQRNKGNFPGRFSGRQFSNSRSEMNVSTLELGDSALYLCASSATGERNTEAFFGQGTRLTVV.

This clonotype was detected only once. The V call is TRBV6-2 or TRBV6-3, the J call TRBJ2-5. The CDR3 is 14 residues long. Germline V gene lookup returns CDR1 MNHEY and CDR2 SVGEGT. The CDR3 sequence is CASSYGVSQETQYF.

The chain joins TRBV19 to TRBJ2-1; the TCRdb D gene call, TRBD2, has no DNA to confirm it. CDR3 length equals 15 residues. Germline-derived CDR1 and CDR2 are LNHDA and SQIVND (reference sequence). The CDR3 sequence: CASKSRGSLSNEQFF.

V gene TRBV28 combines with J gene TRBJ2-2; TCRdb's assignment of TRBD2 cannot be checked, as there is no DNA. The CDR3 loop spans 15 amino acids. Germline values: CDR1 MDHEN, CDR2 SYDVKM. This CDR3 is CASSLTGENTGELFF. Full variable domain (rest looked up from reference TRBV28 and TRBJ2-2): DVKVTQSSRYLVKRTGEKVFLECVQDMDHENMFWYRQDPGLGLRLIYFSYDVKMKEKGDIPEGYSVSREKKERFSLILESASTNQTSMYLCASSLTGENTGELFFGEGSRLTVL.

The rearrangement uses TRBV5-1 and TRBJ2-3. The CDR3 spans 18 residues. Germline lookup yields CDR1 SGHRS and CDR2 YFSETQ. The CDR3 sequence is CASSLVSPVNTYTDTQYF. Filled out from reference TRBV5-1 and TRBJ2-3, the complete variable domain reads KAGVTQTPRYLIKTRGQQVTLSCSPISGHRSVSWYQQTPGQGLQFLFEYFSETQRNKGNFPGRFSGRQFSNSRSEMNVSTLELGDSALYLCASSLVSPVNTYTDTQYFGPGTRLTVL.

The rearrangement links TRBV6-6 to TRBJ2-6; checking the TCRdb D call of TRBD1 is not possible without DNA. The CDR3 sequence is 16 residues long. Germline V lookup: CDR1 MNHNY, CDR2 SVGAGI (reference sequence). CDR3 residues: CASSPYISSGANVLTF.

This chain links TRBV20-1 with TRBJ2-5; TCRdb reports TRBD2, a call that lacks DNA to check it against. The CDR3 spans 17 residues. Germline V lookup: CDR1 DFQATT, CDR2 SNEGSKA (reference sequence). The CDR3 reads CSARDFLAGGPIETQYF.

This rearrangement joins TRBV5-1 to TRBJ2-3; absent DNA, TCRdb's TRBD2 call cannot be checked. The germline V gene has CDR1 SGHRS and CDR2 YFSETQ. CDR3 size: 15 residues. CDR3: CASSFSGAGTDTQYF.

This clonotype was picked up one time. The chain links TRBV20-1 to TRBJ2-3; TCRdb's D call, TRBD2, is unchecked because there is no DNA. The V gene's germline CDR1 is DFQATT and CDR2 SNEGSKA (reference sequence). CDR3 length: 16 amino acids. CDR3 protein: CSARPPSGSRTDTQYF.

The V call is TRBV12-3 or TRBV12-4, the J call TRBJ2-1; TCRdb proposes TRBD2, but this gene call is untestable without DNA. CDR3 length equals 13 residues. Here the CDR3 reads CASSSLGPVEQFF.

The V and J genes are TRBV20-1 and TRBJ2-2; with no DNA, the TCRdb D assignment of TRBD2 cannot be verified. CDR1 and CDR2 from the germline V gene are DFQATT and SNEGSKA (reference sequence). This CDR3 has 15 amino acids. CDR3 amino acids: CSARRGGSNTGELFF.

The CDR3 loop is CASSIGGAGGNTIYF. The gene calls are TRBV7-2 and TRBJ1-3. Germline-derived CDR1 and CDR2 are SGHTA and FQGNSA. This CDR3 spans 15 amino acids. The full variable domain, rest sourced from reference TRBV7-2 and TRBJ1-3, is GAGVSQSPSNKVTEKGKDVELRCDPISGHTALYWYRQSLGQGLEFLIYFQGNSAPDKSGLPSDRFSAERTGGSVSTLTIQRTQQEDSAVYLCASSIGGAGGNTIYFGEGSWLTVV.

The chain carries TRBV12-5 and TRBJ2-1. This CDR3 region has 13 residues. Germline values: CDR1 LGHNT, CDR2 FRNRAP. CDR3 protein: CASGFTTPDAEFF.

The chain has TRBV28 and TRBJ2-2; as DNA is missing, the TRBD2 call by TCRdb cannot be tested. The CDR3 totals 15 residues. From germline, CDR1 is MDHEN and CDR2 SYDVKM. The CDR3 region is CASSLPERSTGELFF.

V gene TRBV27 combines with J gene TRBJ2-7; TCRdb selects TRBD1, and the lack of DNA leaves this call unchecked. Germline-derived CDR1 and CDR2 are MNHEY and SMNVEV (reference sequence). The CDR3 loop spans 12 amino acids. The CDR3 loop is CASSFGTGEQYF.

The V and J genes are TRBV28 and TRBJ2-5; absent DNA, TCRdb's TRBD2 call cannot be checked. This CDR3 is built from 16 residues. In germline, CDR1 is MDHEN, CDR2 SYDVKM. This CDR3 reads CASSSRTSGRWETQYF.

The J gene is TRBJ2-1, the V gene TRBV27. CDR1 and CDR2 (germline): MNHEY, SMNVEV (reference sequence). The CDR3 consists of 11 residues. CDR3 region: CASSHGNEQFF.

The rearrangement joins TRBV6-2 or TRBV6-3 to TRBJ2-7; the TCRdb D gene call, TRBD2, has no DNA to confirm it. The CDR3 consists of 14 residues. CDR1 and CDR2 (germline): MNHEY, SVGEGT. This CDR3 is CASSHSSGSYEQYF.

This chain uses TRBV7-2 with TRBJ2-6; TCRdb outputs TRBD2, but without DNA this stays unchecked. The CDR3 length is 14 residues. CDR1 SGHTA and CDR2 FQGNSA come from the germline V gene. CDR3 region: CARQGSGGANVLTF.

The rearrangement uses TRBV28 and TRBJ2-7; as DNA is missing, the TRBD2 call by TCRdb cannot be tested. Germline V lookup: CDR1 MDHEN, CDR2 SYDVKM. This CDR3 spans 15 amino acids. CDR3 residues: CASKRGLAGTYEQYF.